The 8 T cell receptor beta chains reported below all come from one sample, sequenced in a study of vaccination and CD4 T cells after COVID-19. Treatment described: roughly 10-day PBMC culture with coronavirus spike peptide pools or control peptides (ViraFEST assay). Investigators obtained the unexposed donor's CD4+ T cells before the COVID-19 pandemic (2011-2018). Cultured CD4+ T cell DNA was sequenced using the Oncomine TCR Beta short-read assay. CD4+ T cells were cultured, and genomic DNA was extracted from them. TCRdb used MiXCR to reprocess the PCR reads, holding one entry per CDR3 protein. Here the sample spans approximately 9,400 distinct CDR3 sequences, around a third being singletons. No antigen is known for these receptors. The sequenced sample was CD4+ T cells from blood, cultured in vitro. Source of these receptors: a human donor in good health.

The chain combines TRBV12-5 with TRBJ2-5; D is perhaps TRBD1 or TRBD2 (6 bases each). With 6 bases removed from V and 4 bases from J, the gap between germline ends came to 12 bases. CDR3 size: 13 residues. Germline V gene lookup returns CDR1 LGHNT and CDR2 FRNRAP. Here the CDR3 DNA reads TGTGCTAGTGGGGGGGGCCTGCCAGAGACCCAGTACTTC. Translation: CASGGGLPETQYF.

This clonotype was detected a few times. The V call is TRBV6-1, the J call TRBJ1-6; TRBD1 aligns across 8 bases. The germline V gene encodes CDR1 MNHNS and CDR2 SASEGT. The CDR3 spans 17 residues. The V gene end was trimmed by 3 bases and the J gene end by 7 bases; junction bases not matched to a gene: 11. In DNA form, the CDR3 reads TGTGCCAGCAGTGACCCGGCAGGGGGCGCGACAAATTCACCCCTCCACTTT. Amino acids: CASSDPAGGATNSPLHF.

Note on this clonotype: The germline gene is not matched at one end of the junction; a read error may be the cause. This chain connects TRBV4-2 to TRBJ2-5; D gene ambiguous. Per germline, CDR1 LGHNA and CDR2 YNFKEQ. The length of the CDR3 is 12 residues. The CDR3: CTSSQVGETQYF. CDR3 nucleotide sequence: TGTACCAGCAGCCAGGTGGGGGAGACCCAGTACTTC.

This clonotype was detected only a few times. This chain connects TRBV18 to TRBJ2-3, with 7 bases aligning to TRBD2. The junction had 2 bases not matched to a gene; V was cut back by 3 bases and J by 2 bases. The CDR3 consists of 14 residues. Germline V lookup: CDR1 KGHSH, CDR2 LQKENI. The CDR3 spells CASSPSGDTDTQYF. As DNA, the CDR3 is TGTGCCAGCTCACCCAGCGGGGACACAGATACGCAGTATTTT.

This clonotype was found once. The chain employs TRBV9 and TRBJ2-5; D is ambiguous. The CDR3 is 13 residues long. Looked up from germline, CDR1 is SGDLS and CDR2 is YYNGEE. V lost 0 bases and J lost 0, with 3 bases in between. This CDR3 is CASSVADQETQYF. The DNA of the CDR3 is TGTGCCAGCAGCGTAGCGGACCAAGAGACCCAGTACTTC.

The rearrangement joins TRBV7-9 to TRBJ2-5, with 7 bases aligning to TRBD2. Germline lookup yields CDR1 SEHNR and CDR2 FQNEAQ (reference sequence). The CDR3 consists of 15 residues. Trimming took 7 bases from V and 4 from J; bases not matched to a gene: 12. CDR3 bases: TGTGCCAGCATCGCGGGAGCCGGTTCTACAGAGACCCAGTACTTC. It yields the protein CASIAGAGSTETQYF. Using reference TRBV7-9 and TRBJ2-5 for the parts outside the CDR3, the full variable domain is DTGVSQNPRHKITKRGQNVTFRCDPISEHNRLYWYRQTLGQGPEFLTYFQNEAQLEKSRLLSDRFSAERPKGSFSTLEIQRTEQGDSAMYLCASIAGAGSTETQYFGPGTRLLVL.

This clonotype rates as hyperexpanded. The chain carries TRBV20-1 and TRBJ1-6, with D perhaps TRBD1 (6 bases). CDR1 and CDR2 (germline): DFQATT, SNEGSKA (reference sequence). The V and J ends lost 2 bases and 7 bases respectively, with 18 bases between them. This CDR3 region has 16 residues. CDR3 sequence reads: CSARSGTNLKNSPLHF. CDR3 sequence (DNA): TGCAGTGCTAGATCCGGGACAAATTTGAAAAATTCACCCCTCCACTTT.

The V gene is TRBV2, the J gene TRBJ2-5; D uncertain. CDR1 and CDR2 (germline): SNHLY, FYNNEI. The CDR3 has 13 residues. The ends were cut back, 8 bases at V and 5 bases at J, with 15 bases in the middle. The CDR3 region is CASPDLVWETQYF. CDR3 sequence (DNA): TGTGCCAGCCCTGACTTAGTTTGGGAGACCCAGTACTTC.